Shown below are 31 T cell receptor beta chains from a single sample sequenced in a study of cytomegalovirus exposure and HLA in healthy donors. Primers for the PCR totalled 60 Vbeta and 13 Jbeta. The method was immunoSEQ multiplex PCR; TCRdb's version includes in-frame clones alone and lacks a portion of them. The sample gives approximately 160,000 clones, roughly 80% of which show up once; over 4.5% is in the top ten. Sequencing was carried out using PBMCs. The receptors come from a male donor in good health and CMV-seronegative.

J is TRBJ2-7 and V is TRBV5-4, with TRBD1 matching 9 bases. V lost 4 bases to trimming and J lost 6 bases; unmatched junction nucleotides: 8. This CDR3 comprises 14 residues. CDR1 is SGHNT and CDR2 is YYREEE in the germline V gene (reference sequence). CDR3 DNA sequence: TGTGCCAGCAGCGTCAGGACAGGGGTGGGCGAGCAGTACTTC. The encoded protein is CASSVRTGVGEQYF. The full variable domain, in which reference TRBV5-4 and TRBJ2-7 provide the parts outside the CDR3, is ETGVTQSPTHLIKTRGQQVTLRCSSQSGHNTVSWYQQALGQGPQFIFQYYREEENGRGNFPPRFSGLQFPNYSSELNVNALELDDSALYLCASSVRTGVGEQYFGPGTRLTVT.

There are a few counts of this clone. The chain is built from TRBV5-1 and TRBJ2-6; possible D gene TRBD1, 6 bases. Germline V CDR1 and CDR2: SGHRS, YFSETQ. The length of the CDR3 is 20 residues. Trimming removed 3 bases at V and 4 bases at J, with 26 bases between. The CDR3 region is CASSSNSRTVFDLGANVLTF. The CDR3 DNA sequence: TGCGCCAGCAGCTCTAATTCCCGGACAGTTTTTGATCTCGGGGCCAACGTCCTGACTTTC.

This clone appeared a single time. This chain links TRBV4-3 with TRBJ2-7, with 14 bases lining up with TRBD2. Germline loops: CDR1 LGHNA, CDR2 YSLEER. V was pared by 4 bases and J by 5 bases, with 7 bases of the junction left unmatched. CDR3 length: 16 amino acids. The CDR3 bases are TGCGCCAGCAGCCCCCGACTAGCGGGAGGGCGACACGAGCAGTACTTC. Its translation is CASSPRLAGGRHEQYF.

The chain links TRBV29-1 to TRBJ2-7, with a tentative D call TRBD1 (5 bases). Trimming took off 6 bases at V and 3 bases at J, with 12 bases between the two ends. Per the germline V gene, CDR1 is SQVTM and CDR2 is ANQGSEA. The CDR3 sequence is 12 residues long. The CDR3 DNA is TGCAGCGTAAACGCCGACAGCTACGAGCAGTACTTC. Protein: CSVNADSYEQYF.

The V call is TRBV19, the J call TRBJ2-7; TRBD2 matches at 8 bases. Germline CDR1 LNHDA, CDR2 SQIVND (reference sequence). J lost 3 bases, V lost 1 base, and 5 bases had no gene match. This CDR3 has 15 amino acids. In DNA form, the CDR3 reads TGTGCCAGTAGTATAGTAAGGAGCGGGAGCTACGAGCAGTACTTC. It encodes CASSIVRSGSYEQYF.

This chain links TRBV5-6 with TRBJ2-4, with D possibly TRBD2 on 5 matching bases. V was shortened by 4 bases and J by 3 bases, with 17 bases between the two germline ends. Germline V lookup: CDR1 SGHDT, CDR2 YYEEEE. The CDR3 is 16 residues long. The CDR3 bases are TGTGCCAGCAGCCCCCCCGCGAGTGGGAGCAAAAACATTCAGTACTTC. Its translation: CASSPPASGSKNIQYF.

The chain joins TRBV7-2 to TRBJ1-5; 9 nucleotides match TRBD1. Germline V gives CDR1 SGHTA, CDR2 FQGNSA. The trim removed 8 bases at V and 6 bases at J, leaving 8 bases unmatched. This CDR3 region has 14 residues. The CDR3, as DNA: TGTGCCAGCGGGGGACAGGGAAGGGGTCAGCCCCAGCATTTT. Protein: CASGGQGRGQPQHF.

This chain connects TRBV9 to TRBJ1-3; D not certain. V was cut by 1 base and J by 0 bases, with 8 bases left in between. Germline V gene data show CDR1 as SGDLS and CDR2 as YYNGEE. This CDR3 has 15 residues. The chain's CDR3 is CASSVLGFSGNTIYF. CDR3 nucleotide sequence: TGTGCCAGCAGCGTACTCGGGTTCTCTGGAAACACCATATATTTT.

CDR3 residues: CASSPPSVGELFF. CDR3 DNA sequence: TGTGCCAGCTCACCACCGTCAGTCGGGGAGCTGTTTTTT. The V and J genes are TRBV18 and TRBJ2-2, with unresolved D. Per the germline V gene, CDR1 is KGHSH and CDR2 is LQKENI. V lost 0 bases to trimming and J lost 7 bases, with 6 bases between them. The CDR3 extends over 13 amino acids.

This chain joins TRBV6-1 and TRBJ2-7; D is possibly TRBD1 (5 bases). V was cut by 1 base and J by 4 bases, with 20 bases left in between. Germline V gives CDR1 MNHNS, CDR2 SASEGT. The CDR3 is made up of 17 amino acids. The chain's CDR3 is CASSEELGYQGSYEQYF. The DNA of the CDR3 is TGTGCCAGCAGTGAAGAGCTGGGCTATCAGGGTTCGTACGAGCAGTACTTC.

The genes are TRBV7-2 and TRBJ2-2; 7 bases align to TRBD1. CDR1 is SGHTA, CDR2 FQGNSA, per germline. This CDR3 is built from 15 residues. The J segment lost 2 bases and the V segment lost 3 bases, leaving 3 bases of the junction unmatched. CDR3 sequence: CASSFRGGNTGELFF. The CDR3 DNA reads as TGTGCCAGCAGCTTTCGAGGGGGCAACACCGGGGAGCTGTTTTTT.

V gene TRBV27 combines with J gene TRBJ2-2, with D uncertain. The germline V gene encodes CDR1 MNHEY and CDR2 SMNVEV (reference sequence). Between the trimmed V and J ends, which lost 8 bases and 7 bases, there was a span of 17 bases. The CDR3 spans 14 residues. The chain's CDR3 is CASASSFGHGELFF. The CDR3 DNA reads as TGTGCCAGCGCTTCCTCCTTTGGGCACGGGGAGCTGTTTTTT.

The chain links TRBV5-1 to TRBJ2-3, with 9 bases identical to TRBD1. This CDR3 has 16 residues. Unmatched junction bases numbered 7, after V lost 0 bases and J lost 5 bases. Per the germline V gene, CDR1 is SGHRS and CDR2 is YFSETQ. This CDR3 reads CASSLGDRASGDTQYF. For the CDR3, the DNA is TGCGCCAGCAGCTTGGGGGACAGGGCGTCTGGAGATACGCAGTATTTT.

The chain couples TRBV6-5 to TRBJ2-5, with D possibly matching TRBD2 (6 bases). CDR1 is MNHEY, CDR2 SVGAGI, per germline. V gave up 2 bases and J gave up 5 bases, with 15 bases separating them. The CDR3 covers 15 residues. The CDR3 DNA reads as TGTGCCAGCAGTTACGTGTCTAGCGACTGGGAGACCCAGTACTTC. It encodes CASSYVSSDWETQYF.

A few counts support this clone. V and J are TRBV7-9 and TRBJ1-2, with TRBD1 matching over 7 bases. Germline CDR1 is SEHNR and CDR2 is FQNEAQ (reference sequence). The V and J ends lost 6 bases and 5 bases, in that order; junction bases with no gene match: 9. The CDR3 runs 14 residues. The CDR3 DNA reads TGTGCCAGCAGTAGACAGGGCACTGGGTATGGCTACACCTTC. It codes for CASSRQGTGYGYTF.

V is TRBV6-4 and J is TRBJ2-2; 8 nucleotides agree with TRBD2. With V trimmed by 6 bases and J by 5 bases, 5 bases remained unmatched. The CDR3 consists of 14 residues. CDR1 and CDR2 from the germline V gene are MRHNA and SNTAGT. CDR3 loop: CASSLERETGELFF. The CDR3 DNA reads TGTGCCAGCAGCTTGGAGCGGGAGACCGGGGAGCTGTTTTTT.

This chain joins TRBV7-3 and TRBJ2-1; TRBD1 matches 7 bases. This CDR3 has 11 amino acids. J gave up 8 bases and V 6 bases, and 1 base lay outside the gene matches. Per the germline V gene, CDR1 is SGHTA and CDR2 is FQGTGA. The CDR3, as DNA: TGTGCCAGCAGTCAGGGGGATGAGCAGTTCTTC. Its translation is CASSQGDEQFF.

This clone was picked up one time. The chain joins TRBV7-2 to TRBJ1-1; D might be TRBD1 (6 bases). V gave up 0 bases and J gave up 6 bases, with 8 bases separating them. Germline assignment: CDR1 SGHTA and CDR2 FQGNSA. This CDR3 is built from 13 residues. CDR3 sequence (DNA): TGTGCCAGCAGCTTAGCGGGGGCAGCTGAAGCTTTCTTT. This sequence encodes CASSLAGAAEAFF.

The chain is built from TRBV28 and TRBJ2-3; TRBD2 agrees at 10 bases. Germline CDR1 MDHEN, CDR2 SYDVKM. After removal of 10 bases from V and 0 bases from J, the junction contained 7 bases not matched to a gene. The CDR3 runs 15 residues. The CDR3 bases are TGTGCCACCCTTAGCGGGAGGCGAAGCACAGATACGCAGTATTTT. Amino acid sequence: CATLSGRRSTDTQYF.

DNA for the CDR3: TGTGCCAGCAGCTTGGGACAGGGAGGTAGCTATGGCTACACCTTC. Translating it yields CASSLGQGGSYGYTF. The rearrangement uses TRBV7-6 and TRBJ1-2, with 9 bases that match TRBD1. The CDR3 totals 15 residues. Germline values: CDR1 SGHVS, CDR2 FNYEAQ. Trimming at V came to 3 bases and at J to 4 bases, leaving 6 bases not matched to a gene.

CDR3 nucleotides: TGTGCCAGTAGAACAACCGGGACAGGGCCCGGCTACACCTTC. It yields the protein CASRTTGTGPGYTF. The chain joins TRBV19 to TRBJ1-2, with 9 bases aligning to TRBD1. V dropped 6 bases and J dropped 8; count of bases not matched to a gene: 10. The CDR3 is made up of 14 amino acids. Germline CDR1 reads LNHDA; CDR2 reads SQIVND (reference sequence). Full variable domain (missing parts from reference TRBV19 and TRBJ1-2): DGGITQSPKYLFRKEGQNVTLSCEQNLNHDAMYWYRQDPGQGLRLIYYSQIVNDFQKGDIAEGYSVSREKKESFPLTVTSAQKNPTAFYLCASRTTGTGPGYTFGSGTRLTVV.

Only a few counts were recorded for this clone. The sample holds other DNA sequences that translate to the same CDR3. The chain combines TRBV18 with TRBJ1-1, with TRBD1 as a possible D gene (6 bases). V was pared by 6 bases and J by 1 base, with 9 bases between. CDR3 size: 13 residues. CDR1 is KGHSH and CDR2 is LQKENI in the germline V gene. CDR3 in amino acids: CASSPGQNTEAFF. CDR3 nucleotide sequence: TGTGCCAGCTCGCCGGGACAGAACACTGAAGCTTTCTTT.

This clone was found a few times. This chain connects TRBV4-1 to TRBJ1-4; 8 bases align to TRBD1. Germline CDR1 and CDR2: MGHRA and YSYEKL. The V segment lost 1 base and the J segment 7 bases; nucleotides outside the gene matches: 5. CDR3 length equals 15 residues. This CDR3 is CASSQVGTGSEKLFF. Written as DNA, the CDR3 is TGCGCCAGCAGCCAAGTAGGGACAGGAAGTGAAAAACTGTTTTTT.

This clone turned up a few times. The rearrangement links TRBV10-3 to TRBJ2-7; 7 bases are shared with TRBD1. J gave up 0 bases and V 6 bases, and 5 bases lay outside the gene matches. CDR3 size: 14 residues. From germline, CDR1 is ENHRY and CDR2 SYGVKD. In nucleotides, the CDR3 is TGTGCCATCAGAGAGGACAGGAGCTCCTACGAGCAGTACTTC. It codes for CAIREDRSSYEQYF.

The V call is TRBV5-1, the J call TRBJ2-3; TRBD2 is a possible D gene (6 bases). The length of the CDR3 is 17 residues. Trimming took off 1 base at V and 6 bases at J, with 21 bases between the two ends. The germline CDR1 and CDR2 sequences are SGHRS and YFSETQ. The CDR3 reads CASSLSFGGRFLDTQYF. DNA of the CDR3: TGCGCCAGCAGCTTGAGTTTCGGGGGAAGGTTTCTGGATACGCAGTATTTT. The complete variable domain, with remaining parts taken from reference TRBV5-1 and TRBJ2-3, reads KAGVTQTPRYLIKTRGQQVTLSCSPISGHRSVSWYQQTPGQGLQFLFEYFSETQRNKGNFPGRFSGRQFSNSRSEMNVSTLELGDSALYLCASSLSFGGRFLDTQYFGPGTRLTVL.

Only a few counts were recorded for this clone. CDR3 DNA sequence: TGCGCCAGCAGCTTCAATCTGAACACTGAAGCTTTCTTT. This encodes CASSFNLNTEAFF. The rearrangement uses TRBV5-1 and TRBJ1-1; D is unclear. The CDR3 sequence is 13 residues long. Germline V lookup: CDR1 SGHRS, CDR2 YFSETQ. V was clipped by 2 bases and J by 0 bases, with 5 bases between them.

This chain uses TRBV7-9 with TRBJ1-1; possibly TRBD1 for D (6 bases). V lost 0 bases, J lost 3 bases, and 8 bases lay in between. Germline CDR1 reads SEHNR; CDR2 reads FQNEAQ (reference sequence). The CDR3 sequence is 14 residues long. The CDR3 loop is CASSLAQGDTEAFF. Written as DNA, the CDR3 is TGTGCCAGCAGCTTAGCACAGGGTGACACTGAAGCTTTCTTT.

CDR3: CASGPGGSTSTDTQYF. CDR3 nucleotides: TGTGCTAGTGGGCCCGGAGGGTCGACCAGCACAGATACGCAGTATTTT. This chain uses TRBV12-5 with TRBJ2-3; D might be TRBD2 (6 bases). Trimming pared 6 bases from V and 0 bases from J, leaving 16 bases between. The germline CDR1 and CDR2 sequences are LGHNT and FRNRAP. The CDR3 length is 16 residues.

The genes are TRBV7-3 and TRBJ2-2; 8 bases are shared with TRBD1. Trimming removed 5 bases from V and 4 bases from J; junction bases left unmatched: 6. CDR1 SGHTA and CDR2 FQGTGA come from the germline V gene. This CDR3 has 15 residues. The CDR3 loop is CASSSRTGFTGELFF. In nucleotides, the CDR3 is TGTGCCAGCAGCAGTCGGACAGGGTTCACCGGGGAGCTGTTTTTT. The variable domain in full, completed from reference TRBV7-3 and TRBJ2-2, reads GAGVSQTPSNKVTEKGKYVELRCDPISGHTALYWYRQSLGQGPEFLIYFQGTGAADDSGLPNDRFFAVRPEGSVSTLKIQRTERGDSAVYLCASSSRTGFTGELFFGEGSRLTVL.

V gene TRBV7-9 combines with J gene TRBJ2-7; a possible D gene is TRBD1 (6 bases). The germline V and J ends were trimmed by 4 bases and 2 bases, with 9 bases remaining between them. The germline V gene has CDR1 SEHNR and CDR2 FQNEAQ (reference sequence). The CDR3 runs 13 residues. CDR3 DNA sequence: TGTGCCAGCAGCTACCGGGACACCTACGAGCAGTACTTC. This translates into CASSYRDTYEQYF.

The chain carries TRBV7-9 and TRBJ1-6; maybe TRBD1 (5 bases). The CDR3 contains 13 residues. The ends were cut back, 4 bases at V and 6 bases at J, with 7 bases in the middle. Per the germline V gene, CDR1 is SEHNR and CDR2 is FQNEAQ (reference sequence). The CDR3 sequence is CASSSDINSPLHF. CDR3 nucleotides: TGTGCCAGCAGCTCGGACATTAATTCACCCCTCCACTTT.